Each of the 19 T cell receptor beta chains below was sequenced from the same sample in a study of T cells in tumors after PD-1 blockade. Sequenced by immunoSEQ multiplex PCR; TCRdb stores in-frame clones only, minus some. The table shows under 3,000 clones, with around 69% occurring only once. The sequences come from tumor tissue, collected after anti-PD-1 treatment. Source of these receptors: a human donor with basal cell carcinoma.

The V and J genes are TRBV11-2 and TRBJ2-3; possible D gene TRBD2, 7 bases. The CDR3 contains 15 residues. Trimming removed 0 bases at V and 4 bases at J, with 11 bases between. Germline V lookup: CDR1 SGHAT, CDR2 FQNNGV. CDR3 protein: CASSLEGAGADTQYF. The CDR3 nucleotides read TGTGCCAGCAGCTTAGAGGGGGCGGGAGCAGATACGCAGTATTTT.

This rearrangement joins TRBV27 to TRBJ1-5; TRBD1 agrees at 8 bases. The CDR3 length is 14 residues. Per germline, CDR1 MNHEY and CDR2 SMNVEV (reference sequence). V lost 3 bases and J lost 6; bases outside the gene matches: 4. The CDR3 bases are TGTGCCAGCAGTTTTACAGGGGGAAGTCAGCCCCAGCATTTT. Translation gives CASSFTGGSQPQHF.

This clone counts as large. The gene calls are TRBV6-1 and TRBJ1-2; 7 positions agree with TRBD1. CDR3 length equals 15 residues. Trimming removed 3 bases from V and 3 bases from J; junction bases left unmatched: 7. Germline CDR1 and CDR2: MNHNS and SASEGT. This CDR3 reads CASSDHGTADYGYTF. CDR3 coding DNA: TGTGCCAGCAGTGACCACGGGACAGCGGACTATGGCTACACCTTC.

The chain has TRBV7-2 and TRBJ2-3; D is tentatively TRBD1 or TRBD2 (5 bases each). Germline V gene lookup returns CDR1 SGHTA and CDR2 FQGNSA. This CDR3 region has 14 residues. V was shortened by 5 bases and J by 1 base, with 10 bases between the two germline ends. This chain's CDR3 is CASSRDPRTDTQYF. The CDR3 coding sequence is TGTGCCAGCAGCCGGGACCCACGCACAGATACGCAGTATTTT.

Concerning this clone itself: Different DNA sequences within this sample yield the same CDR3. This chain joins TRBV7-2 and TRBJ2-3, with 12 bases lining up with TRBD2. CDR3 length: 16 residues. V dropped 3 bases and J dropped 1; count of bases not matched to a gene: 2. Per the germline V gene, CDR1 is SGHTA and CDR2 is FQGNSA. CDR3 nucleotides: TGTGCCAGCAGCTTTCTAGCGGGAGGGGGCACAGATACGCAGTATTTT. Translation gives CASSFLAGGGTDTQYF.

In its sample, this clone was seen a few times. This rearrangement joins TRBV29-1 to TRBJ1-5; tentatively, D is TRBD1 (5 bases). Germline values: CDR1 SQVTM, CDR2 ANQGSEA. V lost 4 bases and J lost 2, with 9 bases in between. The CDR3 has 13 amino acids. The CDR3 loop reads CSVGEGRNQPQHF. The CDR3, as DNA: TGCAGCGTTGGAGAGGGGCGCAATCAGCCCCAGCATTTT.

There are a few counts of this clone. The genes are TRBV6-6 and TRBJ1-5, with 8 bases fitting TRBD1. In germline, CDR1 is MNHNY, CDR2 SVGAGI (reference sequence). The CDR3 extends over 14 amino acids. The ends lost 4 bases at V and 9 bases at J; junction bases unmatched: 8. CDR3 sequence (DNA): TGTGCCAGCAGTTTCGGACAGGGCAACGGGCCCCAGCATTTT. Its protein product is CASSFGQGNGPQHF.

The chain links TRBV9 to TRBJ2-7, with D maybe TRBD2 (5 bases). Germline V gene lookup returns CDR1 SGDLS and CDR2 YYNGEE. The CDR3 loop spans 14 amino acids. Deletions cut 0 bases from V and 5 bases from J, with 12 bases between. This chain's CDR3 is CASSVGGFGDEQYF. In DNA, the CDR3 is TGTGCCAGCAGCGTAGGAGGGTTCGGGGACGAGCAGTACTTC.

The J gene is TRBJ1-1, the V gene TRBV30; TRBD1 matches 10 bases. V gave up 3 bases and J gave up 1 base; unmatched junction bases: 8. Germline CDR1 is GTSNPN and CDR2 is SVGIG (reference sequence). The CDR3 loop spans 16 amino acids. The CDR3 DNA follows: TGTGCCTGGAGCCCCCCGCGGACAGGGGGGAACACTGAAGCTTTCTTT. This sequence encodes CAWSPPRTGGNTEAFF.

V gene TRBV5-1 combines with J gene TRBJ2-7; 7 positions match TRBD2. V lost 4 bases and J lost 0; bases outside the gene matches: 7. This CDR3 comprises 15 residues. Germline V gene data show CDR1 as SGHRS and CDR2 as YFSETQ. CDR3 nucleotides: TGCGCCAGCAGCGCGGGGGATGTTATCTCCTACGAGCAGTACTTC. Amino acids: CASSAGDVISYEQYF.

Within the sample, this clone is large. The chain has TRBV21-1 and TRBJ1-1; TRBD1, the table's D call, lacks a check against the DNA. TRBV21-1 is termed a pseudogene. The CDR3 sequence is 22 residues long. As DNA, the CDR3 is TGTGCCAGCAGCAAAGTTTCCGGGGACAGGGATAAATCGAATGGCATGAACACTGAAGCTTTCTTT. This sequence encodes CASSKVSGDRDKSNGMNTEAFF.

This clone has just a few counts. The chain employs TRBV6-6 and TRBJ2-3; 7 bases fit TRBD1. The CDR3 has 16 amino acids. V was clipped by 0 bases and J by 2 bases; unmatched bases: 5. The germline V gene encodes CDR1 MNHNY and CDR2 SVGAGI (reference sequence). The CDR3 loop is CASSYSPGTDTDTQYF. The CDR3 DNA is TGTGCCAGCAGTTACTCGCCCGGGACAGACACAGATACGCAGTATTTT.

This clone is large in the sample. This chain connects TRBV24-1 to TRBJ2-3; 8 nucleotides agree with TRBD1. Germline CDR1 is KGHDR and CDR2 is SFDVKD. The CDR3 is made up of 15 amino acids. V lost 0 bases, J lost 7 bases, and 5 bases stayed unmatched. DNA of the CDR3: TGTGCCACCAGTGATTTGGCAGGGGGCCGACATACGCAGTATTTT. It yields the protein CATSDLAGGRHTQYF.

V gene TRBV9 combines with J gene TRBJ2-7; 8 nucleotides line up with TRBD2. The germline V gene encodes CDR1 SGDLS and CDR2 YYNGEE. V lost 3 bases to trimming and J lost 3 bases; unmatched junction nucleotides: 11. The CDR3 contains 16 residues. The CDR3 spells CASSAGGTKTHYEQYF. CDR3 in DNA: TGTGCCAGCAGCGCGGGGGGGACTAAGACGCACTACGAGCAGTACTTC.

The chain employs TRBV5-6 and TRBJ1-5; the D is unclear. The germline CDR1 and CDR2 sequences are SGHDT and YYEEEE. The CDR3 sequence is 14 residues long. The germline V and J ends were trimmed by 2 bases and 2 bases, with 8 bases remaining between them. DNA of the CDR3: TGTGCCAGCAGCTTATCAACAGGCAATCAGCCCCAGCATTTT. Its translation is CASSLSTGNQPQHF.

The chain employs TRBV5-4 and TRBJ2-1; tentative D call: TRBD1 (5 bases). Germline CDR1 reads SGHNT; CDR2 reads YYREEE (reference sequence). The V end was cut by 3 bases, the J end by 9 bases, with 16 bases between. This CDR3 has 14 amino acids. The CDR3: CASSSTQGESEQFF. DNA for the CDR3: TGTGCCAGCAGCTCCACTCAAGGGGAATCTGAGCAGTTCTTC.

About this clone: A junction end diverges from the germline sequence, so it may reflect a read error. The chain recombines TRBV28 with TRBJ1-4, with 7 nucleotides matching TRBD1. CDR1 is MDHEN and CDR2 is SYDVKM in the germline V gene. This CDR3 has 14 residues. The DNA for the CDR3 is TGTGCCGGCAGCCTAACAGGGGTACGGGAAAAACTGTTTTTT. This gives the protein CAGSLTGVREKLFF.

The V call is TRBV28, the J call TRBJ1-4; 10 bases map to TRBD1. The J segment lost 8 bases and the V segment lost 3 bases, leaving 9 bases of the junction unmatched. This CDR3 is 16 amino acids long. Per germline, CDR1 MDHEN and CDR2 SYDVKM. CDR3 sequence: CASSFSLGTGEEKLFF. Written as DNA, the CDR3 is TGTGCCAGCAGTTTCTCTTTAGGGACAGGGGAGGAAAAACTGTTTTTT.

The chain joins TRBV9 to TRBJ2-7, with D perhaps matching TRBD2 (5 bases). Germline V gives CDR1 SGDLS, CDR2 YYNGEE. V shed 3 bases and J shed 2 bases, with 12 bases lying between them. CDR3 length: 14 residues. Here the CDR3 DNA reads TGTGCCAGCAGCGCTTCCGCGGAGGCCTACGAGCAGTACTTC. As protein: CASSASAEAYEQYF.